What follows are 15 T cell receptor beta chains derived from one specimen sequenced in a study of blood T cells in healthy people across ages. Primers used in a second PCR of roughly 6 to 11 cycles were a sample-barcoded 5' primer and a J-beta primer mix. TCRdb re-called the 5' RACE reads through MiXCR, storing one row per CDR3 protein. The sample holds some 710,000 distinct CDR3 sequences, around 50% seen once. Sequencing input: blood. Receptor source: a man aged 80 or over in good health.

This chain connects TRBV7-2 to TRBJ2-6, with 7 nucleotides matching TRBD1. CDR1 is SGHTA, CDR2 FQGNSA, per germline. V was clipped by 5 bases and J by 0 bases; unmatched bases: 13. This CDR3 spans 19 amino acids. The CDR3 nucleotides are TGTGCCAGCAGCCTACGACAGGGAGCTACAATCTCTGGGGCCAACGTCCTGACTTTC. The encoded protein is CASSLRQGATISGANVLTF.

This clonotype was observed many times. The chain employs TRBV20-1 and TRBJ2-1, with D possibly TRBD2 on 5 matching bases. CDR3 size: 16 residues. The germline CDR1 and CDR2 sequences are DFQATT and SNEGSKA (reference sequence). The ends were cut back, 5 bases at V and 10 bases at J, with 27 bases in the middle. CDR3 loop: CSALLPLSGPSREQFF. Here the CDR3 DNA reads TGCAGTGCTCTTCTACCACTAAGCGGTCCAAGTAGGGAGCAGTTCTTC.

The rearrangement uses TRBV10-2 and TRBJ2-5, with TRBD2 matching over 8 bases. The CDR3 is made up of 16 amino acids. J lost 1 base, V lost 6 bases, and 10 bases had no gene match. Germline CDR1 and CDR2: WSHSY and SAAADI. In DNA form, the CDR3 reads TGCGCCAGCAGCGGCTCCGGGACTAGAGCCCAAGAGACCCAGTACTTC. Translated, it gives CASSGSGTRAQETQYF.

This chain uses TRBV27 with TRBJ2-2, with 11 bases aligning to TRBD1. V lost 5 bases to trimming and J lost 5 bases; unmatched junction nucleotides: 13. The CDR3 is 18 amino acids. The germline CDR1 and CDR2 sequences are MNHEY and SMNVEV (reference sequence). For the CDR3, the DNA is TGTGCCAGCAGTCCCGGGACAGGGGGACCCGGTACTACCGGGGAGCTGTTTTTT. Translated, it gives CASSPGTGGPGTTGELFF.

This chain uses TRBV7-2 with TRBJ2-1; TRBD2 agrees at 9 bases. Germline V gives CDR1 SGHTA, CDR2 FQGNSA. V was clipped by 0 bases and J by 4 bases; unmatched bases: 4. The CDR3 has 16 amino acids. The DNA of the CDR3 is TGTGCCAGCAGCTTAGCCGGGACTAGCAGATACAATGAGCAGTTCTTC. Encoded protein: CASSLAGTSRYNEQFF.

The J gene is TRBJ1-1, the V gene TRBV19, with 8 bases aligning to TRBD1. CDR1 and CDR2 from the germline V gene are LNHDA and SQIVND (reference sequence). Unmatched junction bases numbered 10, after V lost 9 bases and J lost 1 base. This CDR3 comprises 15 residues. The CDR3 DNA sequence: TGTGCCAGCCAGGACAGGGTGCTTTCGAACACTGAAGCTTTCTTT. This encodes CASQDRVLSNTEAFF.

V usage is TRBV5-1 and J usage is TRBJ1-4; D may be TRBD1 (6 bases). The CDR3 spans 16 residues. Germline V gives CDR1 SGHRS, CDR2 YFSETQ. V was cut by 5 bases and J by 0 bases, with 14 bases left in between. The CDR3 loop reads CASRRIGGATNEKLFF. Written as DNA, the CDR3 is TGCGCCAGCAGGCGGATAGGGGGTGCAACTAATGAAAAACTGTTTTTT.

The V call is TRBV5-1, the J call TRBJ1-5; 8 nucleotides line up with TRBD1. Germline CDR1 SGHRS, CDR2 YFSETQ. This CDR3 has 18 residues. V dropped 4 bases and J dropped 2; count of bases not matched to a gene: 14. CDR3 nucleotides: TGCGCCAGCAGCCCAGGGGACAGGTCCGGGGTGGGCAATCAGCCCCAGCATTTT. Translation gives CASSPGDRSGVGNQPQHF. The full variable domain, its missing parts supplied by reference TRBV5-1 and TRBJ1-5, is KAGVTQTPRYLIKTRGQQVTLSCSPISGHRSVSWYQQTPGQGLQFLFEYFSETQRNKGNFPGRFSGRQFSNSRSEMNVSTLELGDSALYLCASSPGDRSGVGNQPQHFGDGTRLSIL.

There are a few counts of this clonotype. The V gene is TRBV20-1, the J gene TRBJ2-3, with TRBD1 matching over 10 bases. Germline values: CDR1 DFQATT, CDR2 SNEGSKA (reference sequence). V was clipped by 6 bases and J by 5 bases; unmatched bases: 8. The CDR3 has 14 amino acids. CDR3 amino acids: CSAGRQGALDTQYF. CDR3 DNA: TGCAGTGCGGGAAGACAGGGGGCACTAGATACGCAGTATTTT.

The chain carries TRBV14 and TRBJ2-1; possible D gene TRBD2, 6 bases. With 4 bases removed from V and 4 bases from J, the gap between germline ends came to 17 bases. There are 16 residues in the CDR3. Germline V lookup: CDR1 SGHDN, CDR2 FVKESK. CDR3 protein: CASSRGLPSPYNEQFF. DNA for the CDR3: TGTGCCAGCAGCCGAGGACTACCGAGTCCATACAATGAGCAGTTCTTC.

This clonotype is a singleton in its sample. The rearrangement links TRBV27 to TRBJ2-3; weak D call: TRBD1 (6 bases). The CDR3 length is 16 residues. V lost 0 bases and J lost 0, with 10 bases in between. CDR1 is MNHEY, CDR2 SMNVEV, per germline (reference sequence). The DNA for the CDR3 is TGTGCCAGCAGTTTATCCGACAGGCTTAGCACAGATACGCAGTATTTT. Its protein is CASSLSDRLSTDTQYF.

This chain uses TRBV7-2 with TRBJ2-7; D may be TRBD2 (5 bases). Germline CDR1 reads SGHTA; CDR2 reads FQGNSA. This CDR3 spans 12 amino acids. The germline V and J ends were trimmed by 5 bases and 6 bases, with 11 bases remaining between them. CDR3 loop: CASSPSTSEQYF. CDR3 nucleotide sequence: TGTGCCAGCAGCCCTAGCACTTCCGAGCAGTACTTC. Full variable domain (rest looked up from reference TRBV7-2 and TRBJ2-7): GAGVSQSPSNKVTEKGKDVELRCDPISGHTALYWYRQSLGQGLEFLIYFQGNSAPDKSGLPSDRFSAERTGGSVSTLTIQRTQQEDSAVYLCASSPSTSEQYFGPGTRLTVT.

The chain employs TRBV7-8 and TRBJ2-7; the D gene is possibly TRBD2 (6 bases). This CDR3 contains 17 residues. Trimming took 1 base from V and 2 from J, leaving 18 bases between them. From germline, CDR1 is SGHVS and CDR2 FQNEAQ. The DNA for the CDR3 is TGTGCCAGCAGCTTAGATCTGGGGGGTCGTCGCCCCTACGAGCAGTACTTC. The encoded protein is CASSLDLGGRRPYEQYF.

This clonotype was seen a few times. The CDR3 sequence: CSAREQGREQYF. CDR3 in DNA: TGCAGTGCTAGAGAACAGGGACGCGAGCAGTACTTC. This chain connects TRBV20-1 to TRBJ2-7, with a possible D match to TRBD1 (6 bases). Per the germline V gene, CDR1 is DFQATT and CDR2 is SNEGSKA (reference sequence). The CDR3 contains 12 residues. Trimming cost V 0 bases and J 6 bases, with 9 bases left between them.

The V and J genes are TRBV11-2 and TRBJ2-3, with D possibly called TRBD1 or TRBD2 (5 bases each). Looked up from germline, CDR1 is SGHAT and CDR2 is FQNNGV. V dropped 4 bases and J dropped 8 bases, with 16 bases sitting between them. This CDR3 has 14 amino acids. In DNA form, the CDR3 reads TGTGCCAGCAGCTCCCTGGGGCTCGAGGGTACGCAGTATTTT. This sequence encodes CASSSLGLEGTQYF. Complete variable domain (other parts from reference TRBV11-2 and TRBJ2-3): EAGVAQSPRYKIIEKRQSVAFWCNPISGHATLYWYQQILGQGPKLLIQFQNNGVVDDSQLPKDRFSAERLKGVDSTLKIQPAKLEDSAVYLCASSSLGLEGTQYFGPGTRLTVL.